At least ten counts were recorded for the clone carrying this TCR beta chain. The data derive from a study of regulatory T cells in long-lasting Graves disease. The wider study: Antithyroid drug use was under 3 months in newly diagnosed Graves' patients.

Time point in this sample: newly diagnosed GD, antithyroid drugs for less than 3 months. Extracted RNA from PBMCs served as the source of the TCR library. Researchers made TCR beta libraries by using iRepertoire HTBI primers and running Arm-PCR on CDR3 regions. Each CDR3 protein is one row after TCRdb ran MiXCR on the multiplex PCR reads. This sample has about 500,000 distinct CDR3 sequences; around 16% occur once, and the top ten carry 9.5% to 15%. The sample was also reused in another study, on T cells in Graves' hyperthyroidism and ophthalmopathy. From that paper: Recently diagnosed hyperthyroidism of less than 2 months' duration affected patients aged 18 to 65. The TCR CDR3 first-round RT-PCR relied on the HTBI primer set.

The sequenced sample was peripheral blood mononuclear cells (PBMCs), obtained at new diagnosis, from a patient treated with antithyroid drugs. The TCR originated in a man aged 35-49 years with Graves disease.

CDR3 in DNA: TGTGCCAGCAGCTTAAAAGGGGCCGGGGCCTACGAGCAGTACTTC. Protein: CASSLKGAGAYEQYF. The chain links TRBV7-9 to TRBJ2-7; D may correspond to TRBD1 or TRBD2 (5 bases each). Germline lookup yields CDR1 SEHNR and CDR2 FQNEAQ (reference sequence). The CDR3 is 15 residues long. The V end was cut by 2 bases, the J end by 2 bases, with 13 bases between.